The rows below give T cell receptor beta chains drawn from one sample of a study of patients and donors after allogeneic stem cell transplantation. MiXCR, applied by TCRdb to the RT-PCR reads, yields one record per CDR3 protein. The sample records 800,000 to 1,000,000 distinct CDR3 sequences, roughly 17% being singletons. Sequencing input: blood, either unsorted or a sorted T cell fraction (not recorded which). These receptors were taken from a human donor who was either an allogeneic HSCT recipient or a stem cell or donor lymphocyte infusion donor (not recorded which). It is not recorded whose cells these are; they may come from a transplant donor. CDR3s include the opening cysteine and the closing phenylalanine or tryptophan. A D gene is named only where the DNA matches it firmly. Clone sizes are given selectively: once, few, many, or a class where the clone is expanded.

15,TRBJ1-5,few,TRBV27,TRBD1,CASSDGAGGNQPQHF,TGTGCCAGCAGTGACGGGGCAGGGGGGAATCAGCCCCAGCATTTT
13,TRBJ1-5,many,TRBV7-2,NA,CASSGQINQPQHF,TGTGCCAGCAGCGGACAGATTAATCAGCCCCAGCATTTT
16,TRBJ2-3,few,TRBV9,NA,CASSVEGGPEEDTQYF,TGTGCCAGCAGCGTAGAAGGGGGACCGGAGGAAGATACGCAGTATTTT
13,TRBJ2-7,once,TRBV12-3/TRBV12-4,NA,CASRDGTDYEQYF,TGTGCCAGCAGAGATGGGACCGACTACGAGCAGTACTTC
15,TRBJ1-1,NA,TRBV20-1,NA,CSARDLGTLNTEAFF,TGCAGTGCTAGAGATCTTGGGACTTTGAACACTGAAGCTTTCTTT
13,TRBJ2-3,few,TRBV29-1,TRBD1,CSVFRGKSDTQYF,TGCAGCGTTTTCAGGGGGAAGTCAGATACGCAGTATTTT
15,TRBJ1-5,many,TRBV7-4,NA,CASSPNCKGNQPQHF,TGTGCCAGCAGCCCTAACTGTAAGGGAAATCAGCCCCAGCATTTT
14,TRBJ2-5,NA,TRBV30,NA,CAWSVRRDLETQYF,TGTGCCTGGAGTGTCCGGAGAGACCTAGAGACCCAGTACTTC
14,TRBJ1-6,NA,TRBV9,NA,CASSFRDNHSPLHF,TGTGCCAGCAGCTTCCGGGACAATCATTCACCCCTCCACTTT
16,TRBJ1-2,NA,TRBV21-1,NA,CASSNLDTTSPYGYTF,TGTGCCAGCAGCAACTTGGACACCACCTCCCCTTATGGCTACACCTTC
13,TRBJ2-7,few,TRBV29-1,NA,CSALRQSSYEQYF,TGCAGCGCCCTCCGACAGTCGTCCTACGAGCAGTACTTC
11,TRBJ2-7,NA,TRBV30,TRBD2,CAWGGVYEQYF,TGTGCCTGGGGGGGGGTCTACGAGCAGTACTTC
14,TRBJ2-7,NA,TRBV5-1,NA,CASSPDLLGYEQYF,TGCGCCAGCAGCCCGGACCTACTAGGCTACGAGCAGTACTTC
11,TRBJ1-1,NA,TRBV29-1,TRBD1,CIRTGNTEAFF,TGCATTCGGACAGGGAACACTGAAGCTTTCTTT
16,TRBJ2-2,NA,TRBV3-1,TRBD2,CASSSTGTTTPGELFF,TGTGCCAGCAGCTCTACCGGGACTACAACCCCCGGGGAGCTGTTTTTT
17,TRBJ2-5,few,TRBV12-3/TRBV12-4,TRBD2,CASSPEDGRKLGETQYF,TGTGCCAGCAGTCCCGAGGACGGGAGGAAACTGGGGGAGACCCAGTACTTC
17,TRBJ1-1,few,TRBV7-6,NA,CASSLGKGDGPNTEAFF,TGTGCCAGCAGCTTAGGCAAGGGGGACGGCCCGAACACTGAAGCTTTCTTT
15,TRBJ1-5,NA,TRBV20-1,NA,CSARAGEISNQPQHF,TGCAGTGCTAGAGCGGGAGAAATTAGCAATCAGCCCCAGCATTTT
18,TRBJ2-6,NA,TRBV4-1,NA,CASSQEVGRSSGANVLTF,TGCGCCAGCAGCCAAGAGGTGGGACGGTCCTCTGGGGCCAACGTCCTGACTTTC
14,TRBJ1-4,few,TRBV15,NA,CATRNPTGNEKLFF,TGTGCCACCAGAAACCCTACGGGTAATGAAAAACTGTTTTTT
16,TRBJ2-7,many,TRBV9,TRBD2,CASSLTTSGLTYEQYF,TGTGCCAGCAGCCTTACTACTAGCGGGCTGACCTACGAGCAGTACTTC
17,TRBJ2-1,NA,TRBV27,NA,CASSFPTAGDKGNEQFF,TGTGCCAGCAGTTTCCCCACCGCGGGGGACAAGGGGAATGAGCAGTTCTTC
15,TRBJ2-1,NA,TRBV4-2,TRBD1,CASSQKPGQNNEQFF,TGTGCCAGCAGCCAAAAACCGGGACAGAACAATGAGCAGTTCTTC
16,TRBJ2-1,few,TRBV20-1,TRBD2,CSASAHQRTSVNEQFF,TGCAGTGCTAGCGCCCACCAGAGGACTAGCGTCAATGAGCAGTTCTTC
16,TRBJ2-1,few,TRBV15,TRBD2,CATSRVIAGGYNEQFF,TGTGCCACCAGCAGAGTGATAGCGGGAGGGTACAATGAGCAGTTCTTC
18,TRBJ2-1,NA,TRBV4-1,TRBD2,CASSQDSPGGHLGYEQFF,TGCGCCAGCAGCCAAGATTCGCCGGGAGGCCACTTAGGTTATGAGCAGTTCTTC
16,TRBJ1-2,NA,TRBV5-1,TRBD1,CASSVTTGSVNYGYTF,TGCGCCAGCAGCGTAACGACAGGGTCAGTCAACTATGGCTACACCTTC
14,TRBJ1-2,few,TRBV12-3/TRBV12-4,NA,CASSLGEGFYGYTF,TGTGCCAGCAGTTTAGGGGAGGGCTTCTATGGCTACACCTTC
16,TRBJ1-5,many,TRBV20-1,TRBD1,CSARDWDRVTNQPQHF,TGCAGTGCTAGAGATTGGGACAGGGTAACTAATCAGCCCCAGCATTTT
20,TRBJ2-1,few,TRBV5-1,TRBD2,CASSLVGLAGSEGPYNEQFF,TGCGCCAGCAGCTTGGTAGGACTAGCGGGAAGCGAGGGCCCCTACAATGAGCAGTTCTTC
14,TRBJ2-2,NA,TRBV30,TRBD1,CAWTLTGGTGELFF,TGTGCCTGGACTCTGACAGGGGGCACCGGGGAGCTGTTTTTT
16,TRBJ2-1,many,TRBV7-9,TRBD1,CASNLNRQGWDNEQFF,TGTGCCAGCAACTTAAATCGACAGGGCTGGGACAATGAGCAGTTCTTC
18,TRBJ2-3,few,TRBV9,NA,CASSPSFKVSRETDTQYF,TGTGCCAGCAGCCCCAGCTTTAAGGTGTCGCGTGAGACAGATACGCAGTATTTT
13,TRBJ1-5,many,TRBV5-1,NA,CASSLGADQPQHF,TGCGCCAGCAGCTTGGGGGCGGATCAGCCCCAGCATTTT
14,TRBJ1-6,few,TRBV5-1,TRBD1,CASSLRGLDSPLHF,TGCGCCAGCAGCTTAAGGGGGCTGGATTCACCCCTCCACTTT
20,TRBJ2-2,few,TRBV3-1,NA,CASSQDEGVFPAANTGELFF,TGTGCCAGCAGCCAAGATGAGGGGGTCTTTCCGGCGGCGAACACCGGGGAGCTGTTTTTT
11,TRBJ1-1,NA,TRBV5-6,NA,CASSRASEAFF,TGTGCCAGCAGCAGGGCCTCTGAAGCTTTCTTT
14,TRBJ1-5,few,TRBV20-1,NA,CSARDSGRSQPQHF,TGCAGTGCTAGAGATTCGGGTCGTAGCCAGCCCCAGCATTTT
14,TRBJ2-1,NA,TRBV9,NA,CASSAIAMDSEQFF,TGTGCCAGCAGCGCCATCGCGATGGACAGTGAGCAGTTCTTC
14,TRBJ2-2,few,TRBV5-1,NA,CASSLDGATGELFF,TGCGCCAGCAGCTTGGATGGGGCTACCGGGGAGCTGTTTTTT
15,TRBJ1-1,few,TRBV7-6,NA,CASSLATPVDTEAFF,TGTGCCAGCAGCTTAGCGACCCCCGTGGACACTGAAGCTTTCTTT
13,TRBJ1-1,NA,TRBV5-1,NA,CASSSSRPTEAFF,TGCGCCAGCAGCTCCAGTCGCCCCACTGAAGCTTTCTTT
13,TRBJ2-4,NA,TRBV6-1,NA,CASAQGPENIQYF,TGTGCCAGTGCACAGGGCCCCGAAAACATTCAGTACTTC
15,TRBJ1-1,few,TRBV9,NA,CASSVGWGGATEAFF,TGTGCCAGCAGCGTAGGGTGGGGAGGGGCCACTGAAGCTTTCTTT
16,TRBJ2-1,NA,TRBV9,TRBD2,CASSVNWGTSGIWQFF,TGTGCCAGCAGCGTAAATTGGGGGACTAGCGGGATTTGGCAGTTCTTC
14,TRBJ1-2,many,TRBV20-1,NA,CSARILGRHYGYTF,TGCAGTGCTAGAATTCTGGGACGGCACTATGGCTACACCTTC
16,TRBJ1-1,few,TRBV18,NA,CASSPRAGQQNTEAFF,TGTGCCAGCTCACCACGGGCGGGACAACAGAACACTGAAGCTTTCTTT
16,TRBJ2-6,few,TRBV6-2/TRBV6-3,NA,CASSFDTGAGANVLTF,TGTGCCAGCAGTTTCGATACAGGCGCTGGGGCCAACGTCCTGACTTTC